This T cell receptor (beta chain) was recorded in a study of blood T cell repertoires in COVID-19. V was shortened by 2 bases and J by 5 bases, with 12 bases between the two germline ends. CDR3 length: 14 residues. Germline V gene data show CDR1 as SNHLY and CDR2 as FYNNEI. Profiled with immunoSEQ multiplex PCR; TCRdb holds only in-frame clones, not every one. Altogether under 200,000 clones are present, approximately 85% being singletons, with the ten largest covering around 5.4%. The sequence was collected from a woman in her fifties or sixties with COVID-19, enrolled during active disease. Sequenced sample: peripheral blood. The rearrangement joins TRBV2 to TRBJ1-1; D call uncertain. The CDR3 coding sequence is TGTGCCAGCAGTGAAATTGGGCGTCGGACTGAAGCTTTCTTT. This codes for CASSEIGRRTEAFF.